This T cell receptor (beta chain) was observed in a study of T cell responses to AZD1222 COVID-19 vaccine. Study-wide findings and caveats: Nearly half of the spike-specific TCRs reportedly recognize variant regions that carry no mutations. Donor demographics were predominantly white British with a female majority; clonal diversity may be underestimated. Once two AZD1222 doses were given, Spike-specific TCR breadth and depth went up. At 160-218 and 743-854, vaccine-associated CD4 TCRs were dominant, and they spanned spike.

V lost 7 bases and J lost 1; bases outside the gene matches: 6. The CDR3 runs 14 residues. The V gene's germline CDR1 is SEHNR and CDR2 FQNEAQ (reference sequence). Clones were read by immunoSEQ multiplex PCR, and TCRdb kept only the in-frame ones, dropping some. The sample yields 150,000 or so clones, 80% to 95% seen once. A remark on this clone: Its specificity is unknown.

The chain recombines TRBV7-9 with TRBJ2-5, with 7 bases lining up with TRBD2. The material sequenced was peripheral blood, taken on day 0 of AZD1222 vaccination. The receptor comes from an adult in good health. The CDR3 is CASTYQRGQETQYF. CDR3 nucleotide sequence: TGTGCCAGCACCTACCAGCGGGGCCAAGAGACCCAGTACTTC.